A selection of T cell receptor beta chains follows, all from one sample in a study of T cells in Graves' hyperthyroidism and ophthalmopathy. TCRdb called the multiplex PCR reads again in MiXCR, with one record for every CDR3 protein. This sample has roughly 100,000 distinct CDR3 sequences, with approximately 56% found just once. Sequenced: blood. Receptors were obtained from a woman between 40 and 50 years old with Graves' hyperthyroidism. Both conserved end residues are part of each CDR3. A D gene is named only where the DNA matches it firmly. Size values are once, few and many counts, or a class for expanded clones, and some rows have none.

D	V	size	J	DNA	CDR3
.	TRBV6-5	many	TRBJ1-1	TGTGCCAGCCATCGGGAGGGCACTGAAGCTTTCTTT	CASHREGTEAFF
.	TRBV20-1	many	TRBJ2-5	TGCAGTGCTGACGGCGACCCCCCTAAAATAGGGACCCAGTACTTC	CSADGDPPKIGTQYF
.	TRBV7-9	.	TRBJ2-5	TGTGCCAGCAGCTTTTCGACCCCGGGGGAGACCCAGTACTTC	CASSFSTPGETQYF
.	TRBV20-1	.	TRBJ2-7	TGCAGTGCTAGAGATCTCCCCGGGACCTCGGGCTACGAGCAGTACTTC	CSARDLPGTSGYEQYF
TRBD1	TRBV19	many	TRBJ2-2	TGTGCCAGTAGTATCCAGGGACAGGGGTCCGGGGAGCTGTTTTTT	CASSIQGQGSGELFF
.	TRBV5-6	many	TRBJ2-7	TGTGCCAGCAGCTTGGGGGAGGACTACGAGCAGTACTTC	CASSLGEDYEQYF
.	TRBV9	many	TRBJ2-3	TGTGCCAGCAGAGCGGGTAGTAAAGATACGCATTATTTT	CASRAGSKDTHYF
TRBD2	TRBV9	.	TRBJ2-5	TGTGCCAGCAGCGTGGGACTAGCGGGAGTTTCCCAAGAGACCCAGTACTTC	CASSVGLAGVSQETQYF
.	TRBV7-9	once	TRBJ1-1	TGTGCCAGCAGCTTGGCCGGGGCACCGAAGAACACTGGAGCCTTCTTT	CASSLAGAPKNTGAFF
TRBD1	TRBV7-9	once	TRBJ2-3	TGTGCCAGCAGCTTTCCCTCAGAGACAGGGAGCACAGGTACGCAGTATTTT	CASSFPSETGSTGTQYF
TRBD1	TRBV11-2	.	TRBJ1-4	TGTGCCAGCAGCCCAGGGACAGGCGAAAAACTGTTTTTT	CASSPGTGEKLFF
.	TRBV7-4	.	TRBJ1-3	TGTGCCAGCAGTTTAGGGGTCCCTCTGTCTGGAAACACCATATATTTT	CASSLGVPLSGNTIYF
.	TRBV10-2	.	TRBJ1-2	TGCGCCAGCAGCTTGAGGGCAGGGACTGGCTACACCTTC	CASSLRAGTGYTF
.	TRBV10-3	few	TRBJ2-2	TGTGCCATCAGGGTGGAGGCCCCCGGGGAGCTGTTTTTT	CAIRVEAPGELFF
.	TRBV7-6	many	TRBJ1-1	TGTGCCAGCAGCTCAAATAGGGGGAACACTGAAGCTTTCTTT	CASSSNRGNTEAFF
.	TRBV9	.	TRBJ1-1	TGTGCCAGCAGCGTAGCGGAGATCTACACTGAAGCTTTCTTT	CASSVAEIYTEAFF
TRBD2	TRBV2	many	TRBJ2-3	TGTGCCAGCACCGCTCCGGGACTAGGTTTAGATACGCAGTATTTT	CASTAPGLGLDTQYF
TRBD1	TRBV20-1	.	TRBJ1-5	TGCAGTGCTGGGCAGGGGGGCAATCAGCCCCAGCATTTT	CSAGQGGNQPQHF
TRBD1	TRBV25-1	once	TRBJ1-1	TGTGCCAGCAGGGGGACAGGGACCACTGAAGCTTTCTTT	CASRGTGTTEAFF
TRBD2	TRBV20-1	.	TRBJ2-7	TGCAGTGCTCAAAACCCCACTAGCGGGCACCTATACTCCTACGAGCAGTACTTC	CSAQNPTSGHLYSYEQYF
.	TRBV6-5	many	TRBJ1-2	TGTGCCAGCAATCTCAGAGGCTATGGCTACACCTTC	CASNLRGYGYTF
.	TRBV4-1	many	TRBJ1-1	TGCGCCAGCAGCCAAGTTCGGAAGACCTTAAGTGGCACTGAAGCTTTCTTT	CASSQVRKTLSGTEAFF
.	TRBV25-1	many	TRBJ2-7	TGTGCCAGCCAAGATGGGTACGAGGACGAGCAGTACTTC	CASQDGYEDEQYF
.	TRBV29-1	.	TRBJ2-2	TGCAGCGTCCCTGGGGCGGCGAACACCGGGGAGCTGTTTTTT	CSVPGAANTGELFF
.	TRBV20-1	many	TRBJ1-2	TGCAGTGCTAGAGATGAGGAAGGGGGAGACTATGGCTACACCTTC	CSARDEEGGDYGYTF